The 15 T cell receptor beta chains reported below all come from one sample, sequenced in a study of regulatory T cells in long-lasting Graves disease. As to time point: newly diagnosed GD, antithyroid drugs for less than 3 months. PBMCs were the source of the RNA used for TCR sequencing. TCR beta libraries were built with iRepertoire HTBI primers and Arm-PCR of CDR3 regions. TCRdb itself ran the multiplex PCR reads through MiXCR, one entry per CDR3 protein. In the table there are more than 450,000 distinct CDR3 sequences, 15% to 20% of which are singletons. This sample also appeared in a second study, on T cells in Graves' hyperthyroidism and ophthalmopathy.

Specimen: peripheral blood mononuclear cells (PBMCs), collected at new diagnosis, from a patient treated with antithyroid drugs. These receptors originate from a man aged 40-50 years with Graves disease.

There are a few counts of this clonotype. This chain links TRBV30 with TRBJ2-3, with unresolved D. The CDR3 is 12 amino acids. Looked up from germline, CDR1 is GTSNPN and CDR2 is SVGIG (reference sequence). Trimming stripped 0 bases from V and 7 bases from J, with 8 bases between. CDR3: CAWSVSENTQYF. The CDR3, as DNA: TGTGCCTGGAGTGTAAGTGAAAATACGCAGTATTTT.

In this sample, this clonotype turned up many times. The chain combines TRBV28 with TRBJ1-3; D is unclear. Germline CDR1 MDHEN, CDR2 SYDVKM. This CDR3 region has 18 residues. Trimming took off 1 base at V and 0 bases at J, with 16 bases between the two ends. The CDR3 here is CASSLLHIGRSSGNTIYF. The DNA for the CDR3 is TGTGCCAGCAGTTTATTACACATTGGAAGAAGCTCTGGAAACACCATATATTTT.

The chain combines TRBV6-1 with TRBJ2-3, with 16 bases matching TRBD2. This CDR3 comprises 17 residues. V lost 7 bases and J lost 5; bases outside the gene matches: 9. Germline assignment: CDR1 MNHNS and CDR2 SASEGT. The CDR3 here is CASTPGTSGRAGDTQYF. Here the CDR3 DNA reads TGTGCCAGCACTCCAGGGACTAGCGGGAGGGCCGGAGATACGCAGTATTTT.

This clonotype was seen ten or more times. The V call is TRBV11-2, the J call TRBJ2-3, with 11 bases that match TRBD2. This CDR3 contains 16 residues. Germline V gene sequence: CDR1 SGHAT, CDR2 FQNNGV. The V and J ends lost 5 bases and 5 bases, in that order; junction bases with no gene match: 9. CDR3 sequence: CASSQRLAGRVDTQYF. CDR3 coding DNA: TGTGCCAGCAGCCAAAGACTAGCGGGAAGGGTAGATACGCAGTATTTT.

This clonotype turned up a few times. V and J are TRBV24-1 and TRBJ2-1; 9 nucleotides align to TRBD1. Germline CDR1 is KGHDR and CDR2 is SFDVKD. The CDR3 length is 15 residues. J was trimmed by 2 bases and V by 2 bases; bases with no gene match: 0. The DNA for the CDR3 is TGTGCCACCAGTGATTACAGGGGGCCCTACAATGAGCAGTTCTTC. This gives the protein CATSDYRGPYNEQFF.

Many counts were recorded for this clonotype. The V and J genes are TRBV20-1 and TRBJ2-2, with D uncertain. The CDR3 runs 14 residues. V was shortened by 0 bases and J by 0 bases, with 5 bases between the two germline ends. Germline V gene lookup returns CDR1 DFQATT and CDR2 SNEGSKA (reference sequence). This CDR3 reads CSARDATNTGELFF. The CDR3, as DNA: TGCAGTGCTAGAGATGCGACGAACACCGGGGAGCTGTTTTTT.

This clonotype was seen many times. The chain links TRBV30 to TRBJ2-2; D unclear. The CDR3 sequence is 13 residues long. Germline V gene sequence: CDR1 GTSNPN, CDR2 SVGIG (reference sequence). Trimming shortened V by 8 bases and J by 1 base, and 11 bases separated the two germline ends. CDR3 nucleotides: TGTGCCGGGCGTGGGAAGAACACCGGGGAGCTGTTTTTT. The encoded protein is CAGRGKNTGELFF.

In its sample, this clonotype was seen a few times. The CDR3 DNA sequence: TGTGCCAGCAGTTACTCCGGGACAGTGAACTACGAGCAGTACTTC. Translated, it gives CASSYSGTVNYEQYF. The chain joins TRBV28 to TRBJ2-7, with 7 bases lining up with TRBD1. V gave up 4 bases and J gave up 3 bases; unmatched junction bases: 9. This CDR3 contains 15 residues. Germline V gene data show CDR1 as MDHEN and CDR2 as SYDVKM.

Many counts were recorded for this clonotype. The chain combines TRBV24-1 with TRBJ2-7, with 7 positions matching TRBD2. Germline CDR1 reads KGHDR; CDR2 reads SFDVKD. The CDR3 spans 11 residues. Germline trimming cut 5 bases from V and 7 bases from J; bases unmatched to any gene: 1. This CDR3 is CATSAAGEQYF. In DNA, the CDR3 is TGTGCCACCAGTGCAGCGGGAGAGCAGTACTTC.

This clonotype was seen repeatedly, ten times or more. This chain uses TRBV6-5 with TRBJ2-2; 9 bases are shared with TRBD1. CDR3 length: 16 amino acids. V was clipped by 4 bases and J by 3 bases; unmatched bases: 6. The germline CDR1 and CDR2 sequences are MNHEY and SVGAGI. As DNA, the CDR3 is TGTGCCAGCAGTTTCCTGGGACAGGGACACACCGGGGAGCTGTTTTTT. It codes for CASSFLGQGHTGELFF.

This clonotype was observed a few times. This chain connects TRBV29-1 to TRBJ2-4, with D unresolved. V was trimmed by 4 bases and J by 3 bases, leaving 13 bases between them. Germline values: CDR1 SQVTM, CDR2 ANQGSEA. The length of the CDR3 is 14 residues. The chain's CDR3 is CSVGLWMGKNIQYF. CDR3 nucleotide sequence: TGCAGCGTTGGTCTCTGGATGGGCAAAAACATTCAGTACTTC.

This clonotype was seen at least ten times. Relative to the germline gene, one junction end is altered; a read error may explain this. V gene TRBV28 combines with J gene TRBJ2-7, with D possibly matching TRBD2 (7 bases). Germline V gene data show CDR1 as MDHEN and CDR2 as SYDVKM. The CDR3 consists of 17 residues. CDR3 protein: CASNGGGPRDRNYEQHF. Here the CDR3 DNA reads TGTGCCAGCAATGGCGGGGGCCCTCGCGACCGGAACTACGAGCAGCACTTC.

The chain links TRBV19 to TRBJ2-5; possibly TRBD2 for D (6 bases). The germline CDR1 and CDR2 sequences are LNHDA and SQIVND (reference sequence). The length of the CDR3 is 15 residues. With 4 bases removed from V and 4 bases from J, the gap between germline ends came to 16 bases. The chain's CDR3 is CASSNERAFRETQYF. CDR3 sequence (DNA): TGTGCCAGTAGTAACGAGCGGGCCTTTCGAGAGACCCAGTACTTC.

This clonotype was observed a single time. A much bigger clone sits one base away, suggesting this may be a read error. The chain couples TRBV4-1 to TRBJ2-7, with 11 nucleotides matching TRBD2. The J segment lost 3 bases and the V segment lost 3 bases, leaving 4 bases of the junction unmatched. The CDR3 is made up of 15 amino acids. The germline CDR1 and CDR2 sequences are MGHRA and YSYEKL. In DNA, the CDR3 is TGCGCCAGCAGCCATACCGGGACTAGCGGCTACGAGCAGTACTTC. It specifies CASSHTGTSGYEQYF.

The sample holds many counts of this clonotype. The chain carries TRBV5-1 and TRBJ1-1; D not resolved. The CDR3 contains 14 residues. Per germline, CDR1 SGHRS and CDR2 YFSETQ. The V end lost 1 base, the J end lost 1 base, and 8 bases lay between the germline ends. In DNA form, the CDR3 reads TGCGCCAGCAGCTTGCAGACACCGAACACTGAAGCTTTCTTT. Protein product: CASSLQTPNTEAFF.